This T cell receptor (beta chain) was sequenced for a study of cytomegalovirus exposure and HLA in healthy donors. Germline-derived CDR1 and CDR2 are SGHDT and YYEEEE. The CDR3 length is 14 residues. Trimming cost V 4 bases and J 11 bases, with 18 bases left between them. General study findings and limits: CMV antigen specificity was confirmed in vitro for a few CMV-associated chains.

60 Vbeta and 13 Jbeta primers were used in PCR. Assay used: immunoSEQ multiplex PCR; TCRdb lists only in-frame clones, some missing. This sample yields fewer than 200,000 clones, of which about four fifths are seen a single time; less than 15% belongs to the top ten. Regarding this clone: Its antigen is not known.

Sequencing was performed on PBMCs. The source of this sequence is a woman between 45 and 65 years old in good health and CMV-seronegative. The chain couples TRBV5-6 to TRBJ1-4, with D hard to call. CDR3 bases: TGTGCCAGCAGCCTGCAAATCAGTTTTGGTAAACTGTTTTTT. This translates into CASSLQISFGKLFF.